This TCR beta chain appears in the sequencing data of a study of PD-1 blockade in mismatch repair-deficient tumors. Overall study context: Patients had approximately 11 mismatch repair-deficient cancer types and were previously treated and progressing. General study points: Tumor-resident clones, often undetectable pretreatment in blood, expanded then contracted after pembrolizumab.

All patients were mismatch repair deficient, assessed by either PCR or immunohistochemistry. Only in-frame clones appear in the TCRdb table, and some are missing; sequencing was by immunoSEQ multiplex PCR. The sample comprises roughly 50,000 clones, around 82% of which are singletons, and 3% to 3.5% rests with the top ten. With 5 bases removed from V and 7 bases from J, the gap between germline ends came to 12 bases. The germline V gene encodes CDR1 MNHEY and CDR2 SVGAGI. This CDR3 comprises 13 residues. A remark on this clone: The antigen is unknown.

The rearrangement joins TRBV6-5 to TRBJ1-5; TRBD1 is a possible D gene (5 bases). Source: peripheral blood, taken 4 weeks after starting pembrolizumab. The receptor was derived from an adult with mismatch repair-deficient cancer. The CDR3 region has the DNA TGTGCCAGCAGTGAAGGGGTTGGGCAGCCCCAGCATTTT. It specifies CASSEGVGQPQHF.